A single sample is the source of the 5 T cell receptor beta chains below, sequenced in a study of blood T cells in healthy people across ages (dated by TCRdb to 2014 to 2015). Preparation of the library involved 5' RACE. Sequencing used an Illumina HiSeq 2500. The second PCR ran for about 6 to 12 cycles and used a J-beta primer mix along with a sample-barcoded 5' primer. Clones were called with MiXCR by TCRdb after fastp trimmed the public reads at Q25, and only in-frame beta chains were retained. Every CDR3 protein is listed once, alongside the most common genes and DNA of its rows. For this sample there are a few hundred thousand distinct CDR3 sequences; 27% appear just once. Less than 20% of the sample is taken by the ten largest. Sequenced sample: blood. Source of these receptors: a woman aged 70 to 79 in good health.

This rearrangement joins TRBV9 to TRBJ2-3; TRBD2 matches 8 bases. The CDR3 extends over 17 amino acids. J was trimmed by 4 bases and V by 4 bases; bases with no gene match: 14. CDR1 SGDLS and CDR2 YYNGEE come from the germline V gene. The chain's CDR3 is CASSPPQRGSFADTQYF. The DNA for the CDR3 is TGTGCCAGCAGCCCCCCCCAGCGGGGGAGCTTCGCAGATACGCAGTATTTT.

The V and J genes are TRBV7-9 and TRBJ1-1; TRBD1 matches at 12 bases. This CDR3 has 15 residues. CDR1 and CDR2 from the germline V gene are SEHNR and FQNEAQ (reference sequence). Germline trimming cut 5 bases from V and 5 bases from J; bases unmatched to any gene: 6. CDR3 amino acids: CASSLGTGGRTEAFF. CDR3 coding DNA: TGTGCCAGCAGCCTAGGGACAGGGGGCAGGACTGAAGCTTTCTTT.

This clonotype was seen only a few times. The chain uses TRBV7-3 and TRBJ2-5; maybe TRBD1 (6 bases). Germline loops: CDR1 SGHTA, CDR2 FQGTGA. Trimming removed 1 base from V and 5 bases from J, with 11 bases in between. The CDR3 length is 14 residues. CDR3 sequence: CASSLMGQPETQYF. CDR3 sequence (DNA): TGTGCCAGCAGCTTAATGGGACAACCGGAGACCCAGTACTTC.

The chain carries TRBV5-1 and TRBJ2-2, with unresolved D. Germline V gene lookup returns CDR1 SGHRS and CDR2 YFSETQ. This CDR3 spans 16 amino acids. V lost 0 bases to trimming and J lost 3 bases, with 12 bases between them. The CDR3 bases are TGCGCCAGCAGCTTGGGCCCGCAGGTTGACACCGGGGAGCTGTTTTTT. It specifies CASSLGPQVDTGELFF.

The chain carries TRBV11-3 and TRBJ1-3; maybe TRBD1 (5 bases). This CDR3 comprises 15 residues. CDR1 is SGHNT, CDR2 YENEEA, per germline. V lost 5 bases, J lost 0 bases, and 11 bases lay in between. Here the CDR3 DNA reads TGTGCCAGCAGCATAGCGGGGCCCTCTGGAAACACCATATATTTT. It yields the protein CASSIAGPSGNTIYF.